This T cell receptor (beta chain) came from a study of T cell clonality in common variable immunodeficiency. General study findings and limits: Fewer deletions and N-nucleotide insertions were reportedly seen in common variable immunodeficiency TCR beta sequences. Compared with healthy controls, CVID subjects showed increased TCRbeta clonality, mostly in about a third.

Clones were sequenced by immunoSEQ multiplex PCR, and TCRdb holds only the in-frame ones, with some missing. Listed here are around 40,000 clones without any singletons, the top ten holding 5% to 6.5%. Reduced serum IgG, IgA and/or IgM plus specific antibody deficiency defined CVID. The CVID group had roughly 15 females and about 29 males, mean age 40. CVID subjects were neither ill nor on immunomodulatory or immunosuppressive medication at sampling. This clone was detected many times. Its antigen is still unknown. The CDR3 extends 3 residues past the end of the read, so its final part is completed from the germline J gene. CDR1 and CDR2 from the germline V gene are SQVTM and ANQGSEA. The CDR3 has 13 residues. V lost 4 bases to trimming and J lost 5 bases; unmatched junction nucleotides: 6.

What was sequenced was peripheral blood mononuclear cells. This TCR derives from a human donor with common variable immunodeficiency. The chain links TRBV29-1 to TRBJ2-5; TRBD2 matches at 8 bases. The DNA read from the CDR3 is TGCAGCGTTGTGGTTGAGCGGGAGGAGACC. Its protein product is CSVVVEREET. The entire CDR3 is CSVVVEREETQYF. The full variable domain, with the rest looked up from reference TRBV29-1 and TRBJ2-5, is SAVISQKPSRDICQRGTSLTIQCQVDSQVTMMFWYRQQPGQSLTLIATANQGSEATYESGFVIDKFPISRPNLTFSTLTVSNMSPEDSSIYLCSVVVEREETQYFGPGTRLLVL.